This TCR beta chain stems from a study of blood T cells in healthy people across ages. Study as a whole: Per every two T cells, about one barcoded beta molecule was captured by template switching.

The ends lost 6 bases at V and 9 bases at J; junction bases unmatched: 7. CDR1 is SNHLY and CDR2 is FYNNEI in the germline V gene. The CDR3 extends over 15 amino acids. Ranging in age from about 6 to 90, the donors were healthy Caucasian individuals from Russia. Extracted total RNA amounted to at least 5.5 micrograms for each sample. For the second PCR, which ran for roughly 6 to 12 cycles, a sample-barcoded 5' primer and a J-beta primer mix were used. TCRdb fed the 5' RACE reads into MiXCR, producing one record per CDR3 protein. The sample holds over 550,000 distinct CDR3 sequences, approximately 30% seen once. This clonotype showed up many times.

The rearrangement links TRBV2 to TRBJ2-1, with 14 bases aligning to TRBD2. Sequencing was carried out using blood. This TCR came from a woman of 80 years or more in good health. The CDR3 spells CASSATSGGAIEQFF. In DNA, the CDR3 is TGTGCCAGCAGCGCGACTAGCGGGGGGGCCATTGAGCAGTTCTTC.